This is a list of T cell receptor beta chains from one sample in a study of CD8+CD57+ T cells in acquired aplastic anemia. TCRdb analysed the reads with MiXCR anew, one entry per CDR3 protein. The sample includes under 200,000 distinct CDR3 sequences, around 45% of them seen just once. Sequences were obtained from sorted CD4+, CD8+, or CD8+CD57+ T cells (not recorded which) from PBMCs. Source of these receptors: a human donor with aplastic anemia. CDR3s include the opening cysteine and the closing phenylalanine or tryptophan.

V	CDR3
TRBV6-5	CASSYRQGALYEQYF
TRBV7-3	CASSLLAGGHNEQFF
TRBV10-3	CASRRGVNQPQHF
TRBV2	CASSEDSNINYGYTF
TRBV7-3	CASGDFPYNEQFF
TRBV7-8	CASSFRTGFYEQYF
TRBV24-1	CATSGVSGDGTQETQYF
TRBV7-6	CASSPGQGEAFF
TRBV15	CATSRNADTQYF
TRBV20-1	CSARNSGRETGELFF
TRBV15	CAALSGTGVETQYF
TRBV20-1	CSARNGREYEQYF
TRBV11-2	CASSFGLTGNSNQPQHF
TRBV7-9	CASSPTGNTIYF
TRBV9	CASSVNRGRTEAFF
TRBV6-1	CASTPDRGFTEAFF
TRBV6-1	CASRTGSTEHYF
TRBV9	CASSPRTRTGELFF
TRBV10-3	CAISAGAQETQYF
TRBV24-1	CATSRSDTQYF
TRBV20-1	CSASGTSLQEQYF
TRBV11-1	CASSLGGQGARWYLGTEAFF
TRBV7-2	CASRIAVNTEAFF
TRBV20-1	CSAREGFPGQPGTDTQYF
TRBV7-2	CAGSWPNTGELFF
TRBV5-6	CASSLNRLGTQYF
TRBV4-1	CASRKGAYAFF
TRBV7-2	CASSLERGRNEQYF
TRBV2	CASKRGDGNEQFF
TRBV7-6	CASSVSMGYEQYF
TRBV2	CASSASGGGNTEAFF
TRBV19	CASSISGGLETQYF
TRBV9	CASSLTGKAGTEAFF
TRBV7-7	CASSRTSGRVDTQYF
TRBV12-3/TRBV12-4	CASSSDRYNQPQHF
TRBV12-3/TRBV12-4	CASSLFYEQYF
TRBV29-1	CSVEVAGEGAYEQYF
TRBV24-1	CATSGPEHTGELFF
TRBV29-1	CSGVDGNTGELFF
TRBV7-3	CASSQGLAGAAQYF
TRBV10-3	CAISGWTGQEADTQYF
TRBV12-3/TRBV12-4	CASSFFGGGGYEQYF
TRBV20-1	CSARDYHEQYF
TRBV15	CATSRGGGAYNEQFF
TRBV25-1	CASSVGSVYGYTF
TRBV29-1	CSVARQQGVGEQYF
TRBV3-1	CASSQGLAGGISETQYF
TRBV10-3	CASSQDTNSPLHF
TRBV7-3	CASSLGLDRPETQYF
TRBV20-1	CSAIDRANYGYTF
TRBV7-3	CASSQRAGKETQYF
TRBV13	CASSFYSGTGRLQDTQYF
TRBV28	CASSLEGQGGTEAFF
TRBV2	CASRDGTGELFF
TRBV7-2	CARRGYNEQFF